The entry below gives a single TCR beta chain sequence along with its context. CDR1 is SGHAT and CDR2 is FQNNGV in the germline V gene. The CDR3 has 15 amino acids. The germline V and J ends were trimmed by 2 bases and 0 bases, with 9 bases remaining between them. These data belong to a study of technical replicates of blood from several donors. Clones were sequenced by immunoSEQ multiplex PCR, and TCRdb holds only the in-frame ones, with some missing. Among approximately 75,000 clones, approximately 97% were seen once, and the ten largest hold about 0.29%. The TCR sequence derives from a human donor in good health. What was sequenced was T cells isolated from PBMCs. V and J are TRBV11-2 and TRBJ2-3; unclear D gene. The CDR3 loop is CASSLLHSSTDTQYF. The CDR3 region has the DNA TGTGCCAGCAGCTTACTCCACTCTAGCACAGATACGCAGTATTTT.